This record concerns one T cell receptor beta chain sequence. Its antigen is currently unknown. Per sample, no less than 6 micrograms of total RNA were extracted. The V and J ends lost 0 bases and 10 bases, in that order; junction bases with no gene match: 10. Per germline, CDR1 SGHRS and CDR2 YFSETQ. The CDR3 contains 16 residues. The sample is drawn from a study of blood T cells in healthy people across ages. Overall study results and limits: Per million T cells, TCR beta diversity dropped about linearly as age rose.

Using a J-beta primer mix together with a sample-barcoded 5' primer, a second PCR was run for roughly 6 to 11 cycles. One entry per CDR3 protein, called by TCRdb with MiXCR from the 5' RACE reads. The sample contains about 1.8 million distinct CDR3 sequences, roughly 49% of which appear only once. The chain is built from TRBV5-1 and TRBJ2-3; TRBD2 aligns across 11 bases. This TCR derives from a woman between 35 and 50 years old in good health. The material sequenced was blood. As DNA, the CDR3 is TGCGCCAGCAGCTTGGCGACTAGCGGGGCCGGGGGGGCGCAGTATTTT. This codes for CASSLATSGAGGAQYF.